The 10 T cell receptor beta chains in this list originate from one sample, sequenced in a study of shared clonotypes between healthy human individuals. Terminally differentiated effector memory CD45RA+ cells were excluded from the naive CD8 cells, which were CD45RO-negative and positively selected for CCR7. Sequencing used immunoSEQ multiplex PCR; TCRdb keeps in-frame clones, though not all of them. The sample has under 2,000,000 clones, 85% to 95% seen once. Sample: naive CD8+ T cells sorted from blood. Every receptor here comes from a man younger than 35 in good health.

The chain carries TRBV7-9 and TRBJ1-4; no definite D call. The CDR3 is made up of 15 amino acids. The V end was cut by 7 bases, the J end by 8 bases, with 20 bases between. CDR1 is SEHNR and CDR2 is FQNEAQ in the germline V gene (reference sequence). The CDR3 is CASTPPGKENEKLFF. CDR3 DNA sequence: TGTGCCAGCACCCCTCCGGGGAAGGAGAACGAAAAACTGTTTTTT.

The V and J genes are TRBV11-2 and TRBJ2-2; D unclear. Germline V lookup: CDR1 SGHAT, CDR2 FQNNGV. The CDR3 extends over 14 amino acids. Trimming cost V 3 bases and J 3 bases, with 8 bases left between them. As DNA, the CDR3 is TGTGCCAGCAGCTTGCAAGGTTACACCGGGGAGCTGTTTTTT. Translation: CASSLQGYTGELFF.

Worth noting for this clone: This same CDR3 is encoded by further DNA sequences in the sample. This CDR3 is CASSQDLGTLNTEAFF. The CDR3 coding sequence is TGCGCCAGCAGCCAAGATCTGGGGACACTGAACACTGAAGCTTTCTTT. The V call is TRBV4-1, the J call TRBJ1-1, with D tentatively TRBD1 (6 bases). CDR3 size: 16 residues. Trimming took 0 bases from V and 0 from J, leaving 11 bases between them. Germline V gene sequence: CDR1 MGHRA, CDR2 YSYEKL.

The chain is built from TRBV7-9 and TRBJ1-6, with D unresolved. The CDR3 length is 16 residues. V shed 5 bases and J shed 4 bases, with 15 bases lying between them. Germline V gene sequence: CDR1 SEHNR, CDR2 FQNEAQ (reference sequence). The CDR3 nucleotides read TGTGCCAGCAGCCCAAGGGTAGGTGCTTATAATTCACCCCTCCACTTT. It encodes CASSPRVGAYNSPLHF.

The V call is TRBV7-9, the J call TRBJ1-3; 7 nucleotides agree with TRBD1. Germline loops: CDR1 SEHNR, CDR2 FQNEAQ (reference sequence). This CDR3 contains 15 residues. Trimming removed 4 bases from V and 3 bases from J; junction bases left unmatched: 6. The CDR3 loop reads CASSSSNRGGNTIYF. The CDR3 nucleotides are TGTGCCAGCAGCTCGTCCAACAGGGGTGGAAACACCATATATTTT.

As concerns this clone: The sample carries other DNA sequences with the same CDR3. The CDR3 DNA follows: TGCGCCAGCAGCTTGGGACTACTATACGAGCAGTACTTC. It encodes CASSLGLLYEQYF. V gene TRBV5-1 combines with J gene TRBJ2-7, with D possibly being TRBD2 (5 bases). The germline V and J ends were trimmed by 0 bases and 4 bases, with 8 bases remaining between them. CDR3 length: 13 amino acids. Germline V gene lookup returns CDR1 SGHRS and CDR2 YFSETQ.

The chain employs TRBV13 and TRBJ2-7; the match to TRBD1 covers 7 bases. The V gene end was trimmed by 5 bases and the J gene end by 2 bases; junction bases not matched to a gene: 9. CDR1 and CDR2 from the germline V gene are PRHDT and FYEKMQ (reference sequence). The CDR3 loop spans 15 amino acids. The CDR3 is CASSLRGTAPYEQYF. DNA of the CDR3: TGTGCCAGCAGCCTGAGGGGGACAGCCCCCTACGAGCAGTACTTC. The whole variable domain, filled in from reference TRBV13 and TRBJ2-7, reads AAGVIQSPRHLIKEKRETATLKCYPIPRHDTVYWYQQGPGQDPQFLISFYEKMQSDKGSIPDRFSAQQFSDYHSELNMSSLELGDSALYFCASSLRGTAPYEQYFGPGTRLTVT.

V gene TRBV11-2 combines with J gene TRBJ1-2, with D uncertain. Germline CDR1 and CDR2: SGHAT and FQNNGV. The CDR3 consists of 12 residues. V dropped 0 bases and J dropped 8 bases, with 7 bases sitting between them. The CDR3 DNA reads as TGTGCCAGCAGCTTAGACAAGGACGGCTACACCTTC. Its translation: CASSLDKDGYTF.

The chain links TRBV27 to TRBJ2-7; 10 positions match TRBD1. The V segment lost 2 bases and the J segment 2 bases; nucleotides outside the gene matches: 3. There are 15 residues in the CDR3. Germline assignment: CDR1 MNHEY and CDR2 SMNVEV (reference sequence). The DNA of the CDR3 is TGTGCCAGCAGTTTAGTCGGGACAGGGGCCTACGAGCAGTACTTC. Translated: CASSLVGTGAYEQYF.

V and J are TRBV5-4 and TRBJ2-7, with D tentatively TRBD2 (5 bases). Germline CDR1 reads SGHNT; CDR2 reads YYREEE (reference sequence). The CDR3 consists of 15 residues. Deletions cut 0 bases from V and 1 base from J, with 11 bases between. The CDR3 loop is CASSLGEPQSYEQYF. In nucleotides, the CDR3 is TGTGCCAGCAGCTTGGGGGAGCCCCAATCCTACGAGCAGTACTTC.